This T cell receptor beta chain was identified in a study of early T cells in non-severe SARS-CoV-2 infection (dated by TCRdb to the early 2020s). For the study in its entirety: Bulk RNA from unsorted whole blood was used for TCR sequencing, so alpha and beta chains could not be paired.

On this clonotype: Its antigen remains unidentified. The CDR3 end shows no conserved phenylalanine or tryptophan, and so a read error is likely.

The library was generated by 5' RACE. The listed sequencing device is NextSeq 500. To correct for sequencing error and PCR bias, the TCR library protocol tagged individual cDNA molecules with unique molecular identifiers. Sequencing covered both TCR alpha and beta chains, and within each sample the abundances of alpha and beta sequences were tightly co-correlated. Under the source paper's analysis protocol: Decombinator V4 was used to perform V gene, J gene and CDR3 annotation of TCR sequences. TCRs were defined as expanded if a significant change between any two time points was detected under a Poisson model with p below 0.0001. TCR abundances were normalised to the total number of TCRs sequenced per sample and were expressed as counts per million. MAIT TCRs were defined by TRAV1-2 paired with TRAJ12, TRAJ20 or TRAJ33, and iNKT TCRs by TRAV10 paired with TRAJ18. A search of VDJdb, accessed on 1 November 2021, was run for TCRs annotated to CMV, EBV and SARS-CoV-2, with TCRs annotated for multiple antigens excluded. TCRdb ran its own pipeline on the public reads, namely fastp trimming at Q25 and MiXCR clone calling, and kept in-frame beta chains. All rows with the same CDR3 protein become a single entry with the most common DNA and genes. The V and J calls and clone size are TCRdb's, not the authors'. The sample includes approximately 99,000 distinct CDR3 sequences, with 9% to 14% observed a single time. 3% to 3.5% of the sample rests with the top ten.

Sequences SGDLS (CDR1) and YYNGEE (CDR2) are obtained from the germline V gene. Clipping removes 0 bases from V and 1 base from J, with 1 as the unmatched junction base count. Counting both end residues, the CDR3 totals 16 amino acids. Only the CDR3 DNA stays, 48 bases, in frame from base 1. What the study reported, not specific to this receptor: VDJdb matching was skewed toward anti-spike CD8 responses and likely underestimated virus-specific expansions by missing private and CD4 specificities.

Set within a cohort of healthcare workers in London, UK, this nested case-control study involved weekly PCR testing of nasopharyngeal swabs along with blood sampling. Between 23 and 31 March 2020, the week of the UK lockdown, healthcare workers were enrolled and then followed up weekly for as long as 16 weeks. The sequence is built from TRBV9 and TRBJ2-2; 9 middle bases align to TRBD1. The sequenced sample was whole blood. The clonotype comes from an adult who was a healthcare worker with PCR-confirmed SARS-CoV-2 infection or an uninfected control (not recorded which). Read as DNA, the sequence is TGTGCCAGCAGCGTAGGACAGGGGGGGAACACCGGGGAGCTGTTTTCT. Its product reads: CASSVGQGGNTGELFS.